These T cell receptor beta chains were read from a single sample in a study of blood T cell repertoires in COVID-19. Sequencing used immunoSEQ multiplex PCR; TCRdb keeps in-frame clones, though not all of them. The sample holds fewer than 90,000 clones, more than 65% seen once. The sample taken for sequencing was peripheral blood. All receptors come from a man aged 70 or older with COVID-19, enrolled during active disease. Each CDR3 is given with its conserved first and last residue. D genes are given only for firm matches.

CDR3aa: CASSFRGYEANQHF; CDR3nt: TGTGCCAGCAGTTTTCGAGGGTACGAGGCCAATCAGCATTTT; v_gene: TRBV27; d_gene: -; j_gene: TRBJ1-5; len: 14
CDR3aa: CASSRTGGYTEAFF; CDR3nt: TGTGCCAGCAGTCGAACAGGGGGCTACACTGAAGCTTTCTTT; v_gene: TRBV6-5; d_gene: TRBD1; j_gene: TRBJ1-1; len: 14
CDR3aa: CASSSRGDVDRVNSPLHF; CDR3nt: TGTGCCAGCAGCTCAAGGGGAGATGTGGACAGGGTGAATTCACCCCTCCACTTT; v_gene: TRBV7-2; d_gene: TRBD1; j_gene: TRBJ1-6; len: 18
CDR3aa: CASGLGTGGSPLHF; CDR3nt: TGTGCTAGTGGACTTGGGACAGGAGGGTCACCCCTCCACTTT; v_gene: TRBV12-5; d_gene: TRBD1; j_gene: TRBJ1-6; len: 14
CDR3aa: CASSTGRQGYEQYF; CDR3nt: TGTGCCAGCAGTACCGGACGGCAGGGCTACGAGCAGTACTTC; v_gene: TRBV2; d_gene: -; j_gene: TRBJ2-7; len: 14
CDR3aa: CASSLGGTTDTQYF; CDR3nt: TGCGCCAGCAGCTTGGGGGGGACAACAGATACGCAGTATTTT; v_gene: TRBV5-1; d_gene: -; j_gene: TRBJ2-3; len: 14
CDR3aa: CASRGHRNQPQHF; CDR3nt: TGTGCCAGTAGGGGGCATCGCAATCAGCCCCAGCATTTT; v_gene: TRBV19; d_gene: -; j_gene: TRBJ1-5; len: 13
CDR3aa: CASSIGGGSNQPQHF; CDR3nt: TGTGCCAGTAGTATAGGCGGGGGATCCAATCAGCCCCAGCATTTT; v_gene: TRBV19; d_gene: -; j_gene: TRBJ1-5; len: 15
CDR3aa: CASDRQGDQPQHF; CDR3nt: TGTGCCAGTGACAGGCAAGGCGATCAGCCCCAGCATTTT; v_gene: TRBV6-5; d_gene: -; j_gene: TRBJ1-5; len: 13
CDR3aa: CASSPFTGGNTEAFF; CDR3nt: TGTGCCAGCAGCCCTTTTACAGGGGGGAACACTGAAGCTTTCTTT; v_gene: TRBV6-2/TRBV6-3; d_gene: TRBD1; j_gene: TRBJ1-1; len: 15
CDR3aa: CASSLERGGAFNEQFF; CDR3nt: TGTGCCAGCAGCTTAGAACGCGGGGGAGCCTTCAACGAGCAGTTCTTC; v_gene: TRBV11-3; d_gene: TRBD2; j_gene: TRBJ2-1; len: 16
CDR3aa: CASSLVGPSTDTQYF; CDR3nt: TGTGCCAGCAGCTTAGTTGGGCCGAGCACAGATACGCAGTATTTT; v_gene: TRBV7-9; d_gene: -; j_gene: TRBJ2-3; len: 15
CDR3aa: CASSLRGDTQYF; CDR3nt: TGTGCCAGCAGTCTCAGGGGGGATACGCAGTATTTT; v_gene: TRBV28; d_gene: TRBD1; j_gene: TRBJ2-3; len: 12
CDR3aa: CASSITWGGQETQYF; CDR3nt: TGTGCCAGTAGTATAACGTGGGGAGGGCAAGAGACCCAGTACTTC; v_gene: TRBV19; d_gene: TRBD2; j_gene: TRBJ2-5; len: 15
CDR3aa: CASSLGQDPLGEQYF; CDR3nt: TGTGCCAGCAGCCTCGGACAGGATCCCCTAGGGGAGCAGTACTTC; v_gene: TRBV5-5; d_gene: TRBD1; j_gene: TRBJ2-7; len: 15
CDR3aa: CASSRRQGVNTEAFF; CDR3nt: TGTGCCAGCAGCCGGCGACAGGGTGTGAACACTGAAGCTTTCTTT; v_gene: TRBV2; d_gene: TRBD1; j_gene: TRBJ1-1; len: 15
CDR3aa: CASSSGQGAEGYTF; CDR3nt: TGTGCCAGCAGCTCGGGACAGGGGGCGGAGGGCTACACCTTC; v_gene: TRBV7-9; d_gene: TRBD1; j_gene: TRBJ1-2; len: 14
CDR3aa: CASNLYREQYF; CDR3nt: TGTGCCAGCAACTTATACAGGGAACAGTACTTC; v_gene: TRBV5-8; d_gene: -; j_gene: TRBJ2-7; len: 11
CDR3aa: CASFGQGNTEAFF; CDR3nt: TGTGCCAGCTTTGGACAGGGGAACACTGAAGCTTTCTTT; v_gene: TRBV18; d_gene: TRBD1; j_gene: TRBJ1-1; len: 13
CDR3aa: CAIAGTGDGYTF; CDR3nt: TGTGCCATCGCCGGGACAGGGGATGGCTACACCTTC; v_gene: TRBV10-3; d_gene: TRBD1; j_gene: TRBJ1-2; len: 12
CDR3aa: CSVVRSSGGNTEAFF; CDR3nt: TGCAGCGTTGTGCGTTCGTCAGGAGGGAACACTGAAGCTTTCTTT; v_gene: TRBV29-1; d_gene: -; j_gene: TRBJ1-1; len: 15
CDR3aa: CSASPWGLAGGKWYQETQYF; CDR3nt: TGCAGTGCTAGTCCCTGGGGTCTAGCGGGAGGAAAATGGTACCAAGAGACCCAGTACTTC; v_gene: TRBV20-1; d_gene: TRBD2; j_gene: TRBJ2-5; len: 20